Below, one T cell receptor (beta chain) is given with its context. This clonotype was recorded a few times. There is no known antigen for this receptor. No base quality information exists; no much larger clone differs at one position. Ophthalmopathy patients had moderately to severely active disease, Clinical Activity Score of at least 3, NOSPECS grade of at least 4, and disease duration under 3 months. Patients were excluded if they had other autoimmune diseases, uncontrolled infections, pregnancy or lactation. Diagnosis was based on clinical symptoms, serum thyroxine, TRAb, thyroid ultrasound and orbital computed tomography. Using Ficoll-Paque density gradient centrifugation, PBMCs were isolated from 8.5 to 10 ml of fresh peripheral blood. Total RNA was extracted using Trizol reagent, and RNA quality was checked on an Agilent 2100 Bioanalyzer. For repertoire sequencing, TCR beta CDR3 regions were amplified from RNA transcripts. A first-round RT-PCR used HTBI primers with the Qiagen OneStep RT-PCR kit, followed by a second-round multiplex PCR, size selection and purification. The libraries underwent paired-end sequencing with 100 bp reads on an Illumina HiSeq2000. Concerning the study's data processing: SOAPnuke was used to process the reads, throwing out any read that had adapters, had uncalled bases, had a mean Phred below 15, or lacked an exact constant-primer or identifier match. High-quality paired reads were merged with COPE v1.2.5. Unique nucleotide sequences were defined as clonotypes and aligned to IMGT TRB V, D and J references using MiTCR v1.1. Analysis was restricted to V-J combinations with a frequency above 0.0001, which covered approximately 99% of repertoires. For each V-J combination, a TCR clonal expansion and chaos score was defined as F50 clonal expansion divided by the chaos observed in the TCRdist matrix. Welch's t-statistics and random forest were used to reduce the features to 10 to 15 V-J combinations, which were then used as input to a naive Bayes classifier. Thyroid-blood repertoire similarity was quantified with the Morisita-Horn index. The public sequencing data were trimmed at Q25 with fastp and processed into clonotypes with MiXCR by TCRdb, which kept only in-frame beta chains. Duplicate CDR3 protein sequences are folded into a single record with the most common DNA and genes. The V and J calls follow TCRdb's processing rather than the paper's. This sample holds about 480,000 distinct CDR3 sequences; under 15% were observed only once. Over 7.5% of the sample goes to the ten largest clones.

The data were taken from a study of Graves' ophthalmopathy and Graves' hyperthyroidism (dated by TCRdb to the late 2010s). A note on the overall study: Peripheral blood was collected at initial diagnosis, before any treatment. TCR beta repertoire signatures were used to distinguish Graves' ophthalmopathy from Graves' hyperthyroidism and to predict progression to ophthalmopathy. In total, 135 blood samples were TCR-sequenced: fewer than 50 ophthalmopathy, under 80 hyperthyroidism and about 17 hyperthyroidism-to-ophthalmopathy patients. A discovery set of about a hundred patients (43 ophthalmopathy, 55 to 65 stable hyperthyroidism) was enrolled to explore V-J signatures distinguishing ophthalmopathy from hyperthyroidism. The 100 discovery patients were divided at random into training and test sets in a 7:3 ratio. In roughly 6 hyperthyroidism patients, T-cell repertoires of thyroid tissue and blood were compared. For independent validation, a separate cohort was made up of around 19 hyperthyroidism patients plus 17 patients who later progressed from hyperthyroidism to ophthalmopathy. Following sample collection, hyperthyroidism patients were given methimazole at a starting dose of 30 mg daily, and ophthalmopathy patients were given high-dose intravenous methylprednisolone. The paper's findings and limits, for the study overall: In validation, the model predicted ophthalmopathy progression with about 64% sensitivity and approximately 75% specificity; eleven to twelve predicted patients were CT-confirmed with GO in a median of around 6.5 months. No statistical method was used to set the sample size in advance, and the investigators knew which group each participant was assigned to. Among expanded thyroid clonotypes with frequency above 0.001, most also showed up in blood, which suggests that blood repertoires may reflect the thyroid immune response. In cross-validation, the 13-signature model distinguished ophthalmopathy from stable hyperthyroidism with 85% to 90% sensitivity and around 81% specificity, and in the test set the corresponding values were approximately 80% and 75%.

The clonotype was recovered from a woman in her 30s with Graves' ophthalmopathy. Donor details come from another sample of the same person, matched by shared clones. The sample comprised blood.

In nucleotide form, the sequence is TGTGCCAGCAGCCAGGGGGGCTATCAGCCCCAGCATTTT. Translated, it reads CASSQGGYQPQHF. The V and J genes are TRBV3-1 and TRBJ1-5; TRBD1 could be the D gene, as 6 bases match. At the junction V is shortened by 3 bases and J by 5 bases, with 8 bases in between. The cysteine opens and the phenylalanine closes a CDR3 of 13 amino acids. The kept DNA is CDR3 alone, 39 bases in frame from the first base. The germline V gene (reference sequence) yields LGHDT for CDR1 and YNNKEL for CDR2. Outside the CDR3, residues come from the reference TRBV3-1 and TRBJ1-5 proteins, so the full variable domain is: DTAVSQTPKYLVTQMGNDKSIKCEQNLGHDTMYWYKQDSKKFLKIMFSYNNKELIINETVPNRFSPKSPDKAHLNLHINSLELGDSAVYFCASSQGGYQPQHFGDGTRLSIL.